This T cell receptor (beta chain) is drawn from a study of regulatory T cells in long-lasting Graves disease. Study-wide points: Persistent Graves' patients showed reduced TCR diversity versus newly diagnosed patients. Possibly, too few samples lowered accuracy. TRBV28, TRBJ1-2 and TRBJ2-5 emerged as the favored segments in persistent disease. The researchers studied only peripheral blood, not thyroid tissue.

TCRdb independently ran MiXCR on the reads; one entry per CDR3 protein. The sample consists of fewer than 1,500 distinct CDR3 sequences, roughly 50% of them appearing once. PBMCs were the source of the RNA used for TCR sequencing. CDR1 and CDR2 (germline): DFQATT, SNEGSKA (reference sequence). CDR3 length equals 14 residues. V was trimmed by 2 bases and J by 3 bases, leaving 14 bases between them. This clonotype was observed a few times. Its antigen remains unidentified. Sequenced here: peripheral blood mononuclear cells (PBMCs), sampled with antithyroid drug treatment, in newly diagnosed or persistent Graves disease (not recorded which). This receptor was identified in a female donor with Graves disease. The rearrangement links TRBV20-1 to TRBJ2-7, with D unresolved. CDR3 DNA: TGCAGTGCTAGAACTTACCAGAAAAGCTACGAGCAGTACTTC. Its translation: CSARTYQKSYEQYF.